This TCR beta chain is from a study of T cells in Graves' hyperthyroidism and ophthalmopathy. The TCR beta CDR3 regions underwent amplification using RNA transcripts as the source. The primer set for the first-round RT-PCR of the TCR CDR3 was HTBI. TCRdb passed the multiplex PCR reads through MiXCR, listing each CDR3 protein once. The data show 360,000 or so distinct CDR3 sequences, about a sixth seen once. This CDR3 contains 15 residues. Germline CDR1 reads MNHNS; CDR2 reads SASEGT. V lost 5 bases, J lost 4 bases, and 14 bases lay in between. This clonotype showed up many times. The diagnoses drew upon clinical symptoms, serum thyroxine and TRAb, thyroid ultrasound and orbital computed tomography.

J is TRBJ2-2 and V is TRBV6-1; D unclear. Sequencing input: blood. This clonotype originated in a woman aged 40 to 55 with Graves' ophthalmopathy. This CDR3 is CASSKNPALTGELFF. The CDR3, as DNA: TGTGCCAGCAGTAAGAACCCGGCCCTCACCGGGGAGCTGTTTTTT.